This is a list of T cell receptor beta chains from one sample in a study of regulatory T cells in long-lasting Graves disease. One entry per CDR3 protein results from TCRdb running MiXCR on the multiplex PCR reads. Of approximately 690,000 distinct CDR3 sequences listed, around 32% are singletons. The sample was peripheral blood mononuclear cells (PBMCs), taken when the disease was refractory, from a patient treated with antithyroid drugs. All receptors derive from a female donor with Graves disease. CDR3s include the opening cysteine and the closing phenylalanine or tryptophan. The D gene is left open where the match is weak. Clone sizes are given selectively: once, few, many, or a class where the clone is expanded.

>TRBJ1-1|.|TRBV6-1|many
CASTSKQGTTEAFF
TGTGCCAGCACCTCGAAACAGGGAACCACTGAAGCTTTCTTT
>TRBJ2-7|TRBD2|TRBV20-1|once
CSARGKERETLYEQYF
TGCAGTGCTAGAGGGAAAGAGCGGGAGACCCTCTACGAGCAGTACTTC
>TRBJ1-5|.|TRBV6-1|.
CASSDHPGNQPQHF
TGTGCCAGCAGTGACCATCCCGGGAATCAGCCCCAGCATTTT
>TRBJ1-6|TRBD1|TRBV5-5|.
CASSFTGGVNSPLHF
TGTGCCAGCAGCTTTACAGGGGGTGTGAATTCACCCCTCCACTTT
>TRBJ1-1|.|TRBV5-6|.
CASTLGMNTEAFF
TGTGCCAGCACCTTGGGAATGAACACTGAAGCTTTCTTT
>TRBJ2-2|.|TRBV7-9|few
CASSFSNDRGELFF
TGTGCCAGCAGTTTTAGCAATGATCGGGGGGAGCTGTTTTTT
>TRBJ2-7|.|TRBV20-1|.
CSARDRRTAFYEQYF
TGCAGTGCTAGAGATCGACGGACAGCTTTCTACGAGCAGTACTTC
>TRBJ2-7|.|TRBV29-1|few
CSVRSGTGVYEQYF
TGCAGCGTCCGAAGCGGGACAGGCGTATACGAGCAGTACTTC
>TRBJ1-2|TRBD1|TRBV2|many
CASRKDRDGYTF
TGTGCCAGCAGGAAAGACAGGGATGGCTACACCTTC
>TRBJ2-6|TRBD1|TRBV7-3|few
CASSPDRGLSGANVLTF
TGTGCCAGCAGTCCGGACAGGGGGCTTTCTGGGGCCAACGTCCTGACTTTC
>TRBJ1-4|TRBD1|TRBV5-1|.
CASSVSGTGTANEKLFF
TGCGCCAGCAGCGTGAGTGGTACCGGGACAGCTAATGAAAAACTGTTTTTT
>TRBJ2-2|.|TRBV6-1|.
CASKVTHNTGELFF
TGTGCCAGCAAAGTAACCCACAACACCGGGGAGCTGTTTTTT
>TRBJ1-1|.|TRBV7-3|few
CASSQDAGAFF
TGCGCCAGCAGCCAAGACGCGGGGGCTTTCTTT
>TRBJ1-2|.|TRBV27|few
CASSLSSGHHNYGYTF
TGTGCCAGCAGTTTATCCTCGGGACACCACAACTATGGCTACACCTTC
>TRBJ1-1|.|TRBV20-1|.
CSGGGAFF
TGCAGTGGAGGAGGGGCTTTCTTT
>TRBJ2-7|TRBD2|TRBV27|few
CARIQRGLHEQYF
TGTGCCAGAATCCAGCGGGGGCTTCACGAGCAGTACTTC
>TRBJ2-7|TRBD1|TRBV7-9|many
CASATGEAYEQYF
TGTGCCAGCGCCACAGGGGAAGCCTACGAGCAGTACTTC
>TRBJ2-7|TRBD1|TRBV28|many
CASRGEGTGAYEQYF
TGTGCCAGCAGGGGAGAAGGGACAGGAGCCTACGAGCAGTACTTC
>TRBJ2-7|TRBD2|TRBV6-1|many
CASSRPGLAGHRRPYEQYF
TGTGCCAGCAGTCGACCGGGACTAGCGGGACATAGGCGTCCCTACGAGCAGTACTTC
>TRBJ2-2|.|TRBV7-7|few
CASSLLQGTGELFF
TGTGCCAGCAGCCTTTTGCAGGGGACCGGGGAGCTGTTTTTT
>TRBJ1-5|.|TRBV7-9|.
CASSLGGVNDQPQHF
TGTGCCAGCAGCTTAGGAGGGGTCAACGATCAGCCCCAGCATTTT
>TRBJ2-7|.|TRBV12-3/TRBV12-4|.
CASSPDRREQYF
TGTGCCAGCAGCCCGGACAGACGCGAGCAGTACTTC
>TRBJ1-6|TRBD1|TRBV6-1|.
CASSEDRGSYNSPLHF
TGTGCCAGCAGTGAGGACAGGGGCTCCTATAATTCACCCCTCCACTTT
>TRBJ1-2|.|TRBV29-1|.
CSVTETRGYTF
TGCAGCGTAACAGAGACAAGGGGCTACACCTTC
>TRBJ1-4|.|TRBV16|few
CASSRNSHRENEKLFF
TGTGCCAGCAGCCGAAATTCCCACAGGGAGAATGAAAAACTGTTTTTT
>TRBJ1-2|TRBD1|TRBV15|.
CATSREPTGVEGYTF
TGTGCCACCAGCAGAGAGCCGACAGGGGTTGAAGGCTACACCTTC
>TRBJ1-2|.|TRBV7-9|few
CASSAEGRNYGYTF
TGTGCCAGCAGCGCCGAGGGCCGAAACTATGGCTACACCTTC
>TRBJ1-1|.|TRBV7-3|.
CASSLTDHTEAFF
TGTGCCAGCAGCTTAACGGACCACACTGAAGCTTTCTTT
>TRBJ2-5|TRBD2|TRBV5-4|few
CASSPRTSGKETQYF
TGTGCCAGCAGCCCCCGGACTAGCGGGAAAGAGACCCAGTACTTC
>TRBJ1-2|TRBD1|TRBV7-8|.
CASSTDRGRGYTF
TGTGCCAGCTCAACAGACAGGGGGCGAGGCTACACCTTC
>TRBJ1-5|TRBD1|TRBV28|.
CASSSTGGHYSDQPQHF
TGTGCCAGCAGTTCGACAGGGGGCCACTATTCAGATCAGCCCCAGCATTTT
>TRBJ1-2|.|TRBV12-3/TRBV12-4|.
CASSSPGTDLGGYTF
TGTGCCAGCAGTTCCCCCGGGACCGATTTAGGTGGCTACACCTTC
>TRBJ1-5|.|TRBV7-8|few
CASSLTAAPNQPQHF
TGTGCCAGCAGCTTAACCGCGGCCCCCAATCAGCCCCAGCATTTT
>TRBJ2-7|.|TRBV5-1|once
CASRPQSGGVYEQYF
TGCGCCAGCAGGCCACAGTCCGGGGGTGTTTACGAGCAGTACTTC
>TRBJ2-5|TRBD2|TRBV19|.
CASSIVGLQETQYF
TGTGCCAGTAGTATTGTGGGACTACAAGAGACCCAGTACTTC
>TRBJ2-7|TRBD1|TRBV9|few
CASSLLGGREQYF
TGTGCCAGCAGCCTGCTAGGGGGCCGCGAGCAGTACTTC
>TRBJ2-7|TRBD1|TRBV11-2|few
CASSLSQGLARQYF
TGTGCCAGCAGCTTATCACAGGGGCTAGCTCGGCAGTACTTC
>TRBJ2-7|.|TRBV7-3|few
CASSLMASLRYEQYF
TGTGCCAGCAGCTTAATGGCTAGTCTTCGGTACGAGCAGTACTTC
>TRBJ2-1|TRBD2|TRBV12-3/TRBV12-4|.
CASRLAGGHNEQFF
TGTGCCAGCAGACTAGCGGGAGGGCACAATGAGCAGTTCTTC
>TRBJ2-7|TRBD1|TRBV2|many
CASTGQGRYEQYF
TGTGCCAGTACGGGACAGGGACGCTACGAGCAGTACTTC